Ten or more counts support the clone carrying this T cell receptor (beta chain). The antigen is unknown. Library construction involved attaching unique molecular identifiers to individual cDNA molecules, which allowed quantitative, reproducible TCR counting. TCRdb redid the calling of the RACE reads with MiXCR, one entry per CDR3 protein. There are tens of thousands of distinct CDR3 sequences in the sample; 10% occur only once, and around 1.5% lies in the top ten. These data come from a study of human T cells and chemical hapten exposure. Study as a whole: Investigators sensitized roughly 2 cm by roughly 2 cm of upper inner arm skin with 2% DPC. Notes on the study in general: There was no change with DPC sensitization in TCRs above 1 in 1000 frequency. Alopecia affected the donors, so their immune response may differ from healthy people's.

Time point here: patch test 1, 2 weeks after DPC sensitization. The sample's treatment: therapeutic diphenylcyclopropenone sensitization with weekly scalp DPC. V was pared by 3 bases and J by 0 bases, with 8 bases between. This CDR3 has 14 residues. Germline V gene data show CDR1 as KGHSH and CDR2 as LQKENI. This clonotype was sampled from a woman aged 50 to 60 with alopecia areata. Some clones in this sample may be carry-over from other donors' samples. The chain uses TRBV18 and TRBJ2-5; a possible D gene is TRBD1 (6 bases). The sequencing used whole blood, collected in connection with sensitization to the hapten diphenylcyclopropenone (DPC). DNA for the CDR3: TGTGCCAGCTCACCCGGACAGAACCAAGAGACCCAGTACTTC. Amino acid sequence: CASSPGQNQETQYF. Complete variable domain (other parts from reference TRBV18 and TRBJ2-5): NAGVMQNPRHLVRRRGQEARLRCSPMKGHSHVYWYRQLPEEGLKFMVYLQKENIIDESGMPKERFSAEFPKEGPSILRIQQVVRGDSAAYFCASSPGQNQETQYFGPGTRLLVL.